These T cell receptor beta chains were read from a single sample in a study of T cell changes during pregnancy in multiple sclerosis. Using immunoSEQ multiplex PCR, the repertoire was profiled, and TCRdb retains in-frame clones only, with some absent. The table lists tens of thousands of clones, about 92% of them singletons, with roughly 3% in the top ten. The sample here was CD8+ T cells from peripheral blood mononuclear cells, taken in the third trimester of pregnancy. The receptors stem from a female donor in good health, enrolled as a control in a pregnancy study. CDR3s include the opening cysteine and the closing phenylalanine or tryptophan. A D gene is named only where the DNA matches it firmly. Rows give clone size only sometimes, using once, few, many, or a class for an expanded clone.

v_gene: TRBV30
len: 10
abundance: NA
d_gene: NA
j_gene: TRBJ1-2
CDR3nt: TGTGCCTCAACCCCTAATGGCTACACCTTC
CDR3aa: CASTPNGYTF

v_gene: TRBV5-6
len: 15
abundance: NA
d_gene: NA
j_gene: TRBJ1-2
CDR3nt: TGTGCCAGCAGCTTGCCCGCTCGGGGAGAGACAGGCTACACCTTC
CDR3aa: CASSLPARGETGYTF

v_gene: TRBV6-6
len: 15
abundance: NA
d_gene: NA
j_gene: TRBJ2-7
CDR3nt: TGTGCCAGCAGTTACGAGACAGGCTACTCCTACGAGCAGTACTTC
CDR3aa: CASSYETGYSYEQYF

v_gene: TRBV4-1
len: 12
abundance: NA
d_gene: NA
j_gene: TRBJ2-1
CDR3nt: TGCGCCAGCAGCCCTCCAGGGCTAACTCAGTTCTTC
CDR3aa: CASSPPGLTQFF

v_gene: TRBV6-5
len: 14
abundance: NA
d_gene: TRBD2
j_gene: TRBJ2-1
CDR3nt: TGTGCCAGCACCCCGGGAGGGTACAACAATGAGCAGTTCTTC
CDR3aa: CASTPGGYNNEQFF

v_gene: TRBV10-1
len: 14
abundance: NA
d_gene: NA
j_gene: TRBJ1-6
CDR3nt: TGCGCCAGCAGCACAGGAACTTCCAATTCACCCCTCCACTTT
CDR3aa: CASSTGTSNSPLHF

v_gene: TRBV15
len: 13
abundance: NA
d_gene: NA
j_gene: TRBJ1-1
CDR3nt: TGTGCCACCAGCAGACCAGGGGAAACTGAAGCTTTCTTT
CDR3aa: CATSRPGETEAFF

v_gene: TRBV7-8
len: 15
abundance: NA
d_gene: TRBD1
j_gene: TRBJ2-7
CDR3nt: TGTGCCAGCAGCTTAAGACAGGGGGCCACCTACGAGCAGTACTTC
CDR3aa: CASSLRQGATYEQYF

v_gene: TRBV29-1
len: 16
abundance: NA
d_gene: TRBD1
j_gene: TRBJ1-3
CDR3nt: TGCAGCGTTGCTTTACAGGGGGTTCCCTCTGGAAACACCATATATTTT
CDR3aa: CSVALQGVPSGNTIYF

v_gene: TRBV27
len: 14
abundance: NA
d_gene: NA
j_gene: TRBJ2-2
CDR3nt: TGTGCCAGCAGCTCCGACGGGGAGACCGGGGAGCTGTTTTTT
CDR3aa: CASSSDGETGELFF

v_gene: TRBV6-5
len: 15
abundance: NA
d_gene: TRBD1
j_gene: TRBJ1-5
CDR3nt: TGTGCCAGCAGTTATTCCGGAGGGGGCCACCAGCCCCAGCATTTT
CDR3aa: CASSYSGGGHQPQHF

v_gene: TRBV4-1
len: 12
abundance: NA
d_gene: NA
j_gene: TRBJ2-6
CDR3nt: TGCGCCAGTCAATCTGGGGCCAACGTCCTGACTTTC
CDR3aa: CASQSGANVLTF

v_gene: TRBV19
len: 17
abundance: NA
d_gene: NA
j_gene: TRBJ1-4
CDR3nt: TGTGCCAGTCGTTCAGACTGGCAATCTGCAACTAATGAAAAACTGTTTTTT
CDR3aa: CASRSDWQSATNEKLFF

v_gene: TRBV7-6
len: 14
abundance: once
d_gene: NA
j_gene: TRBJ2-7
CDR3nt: TGTGCCAGCAGCCCTGGAGGGAGGACCTACGAGCAGTACTTC
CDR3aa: CASSPGGRTYEQYF

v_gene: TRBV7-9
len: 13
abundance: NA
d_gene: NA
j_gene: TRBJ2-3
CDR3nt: TGTGCCAGCAGCTTAGCCCTATTAGATACGCAGTATTTT
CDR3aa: CASSLALLDTQYF

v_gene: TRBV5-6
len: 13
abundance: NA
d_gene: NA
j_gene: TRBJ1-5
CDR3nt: TGTGCCAGCAGCTTGCCAGGGGAACAGCCCCAGCATTTT
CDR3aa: CASSLPGEQPQHF

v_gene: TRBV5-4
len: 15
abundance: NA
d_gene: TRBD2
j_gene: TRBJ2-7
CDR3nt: TGTGCCAGCAGCTTGGCGGGGGGAGGGTCCTACGAGCAGTACTTC
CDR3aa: CASSLAGGGSYEQYF

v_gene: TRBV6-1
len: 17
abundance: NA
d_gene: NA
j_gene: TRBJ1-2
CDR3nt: TGTGCCAGCAGTGAAATCTTAGAGACAGTCCTTAACTATGGCTACACCTTC
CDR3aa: CASSEILETVLNYGYTF

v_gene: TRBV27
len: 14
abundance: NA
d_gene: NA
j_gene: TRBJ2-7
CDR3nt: TGTGCCAGCAGCTTAAGTGGGGGGATCTACGAGCAGTACTTC
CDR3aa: CASSLSGGIYEQYF

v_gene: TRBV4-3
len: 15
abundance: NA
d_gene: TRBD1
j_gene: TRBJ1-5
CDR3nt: TGCGCCAGCAGCCAGGGGACAGGGAACAATCAGCCCCAGCATTTT
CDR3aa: CASSQGTGNNQPQHF

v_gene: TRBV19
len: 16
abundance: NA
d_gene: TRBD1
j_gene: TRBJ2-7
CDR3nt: TGTGCCAGTAGCACCGAAGGACAGGGGCTGGGAAACGAGCAGTACTTC
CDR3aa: CASSTEGQGLGNEQYF